The 17 T cell receptor beta chains below come from one sample, sequenced in a study of control samples from healthy donors and cancer patients. Here immunoSEQ multiplex PCR was the method, and the copy in TCRdb shows in-frame clones only, minus some. The repertoire holds 93,000 or so clones, with roughly 91% as singletons. Sequenced sample: PBMCs. The source is a man aged 55-75 years with lung cancer.

The genes are TRBV3-1 (or the pseudogene TRBV3-2) and TRBJ2-2; tentatively, D is TRBD1 (5 bases). Trimming removed 1 base at V and 3 bases at J, with 12 bases between. CDR1 is LGHDT and CDR2 is YNNKEL in the germline V gene (reference sequence). This CDR3 contains 16 residues. Here the CDR3 reads CASSQVIGHYTGELFF. The CDR3 bases are TGTGCCAGCAGCCAAGTGATAGGACACTACACCGGGGAGCTGTTTTTT.

The J gene is TRBJ2-3, the V gene TRBV7-3; 10 nucleotides match TRBD1. The CDR3 spans 15 residues. CDR1 SGHTA and CDR2 FQGTGA come from the germline V gene. V lost 5 bases, J lost 1 base, and 3 bases stayed unmatched. The CDR3 here is CASSRGTGGTDTQYF. For the CDR3, the DNA is TGTGCCAGCAGCCGAGGGACAGGGGGCACAGATACGCAGTATTTT.

This clone showed up just a few times. This chain joins TRBV5-1 and TRBJ1-1, with D perhaps TRBD1 (5 bases). The CDR3 is made up of 16 amino acids. V dropped 0 bases and J dropped 4 bases, with 16 bases sitting between them. CDR1 is SGHRS and CDR2 is YFSETQ in the germline V gene. As DNA, the CDR3 is TGCGCCAGCAGCTTGGGAGGTTTCGCAGGGACCACTGAAGCTTTCTTT. Encoded protein: CASSLGGFAGTTEAFF.

V is TRBV9 and J is TRBJ1-2; D possibly corresponds to TRBD1 (6 bases). The CDR3 runs 14 residues. Germline values: CDR1 SGDLS, CDR2 YYNGEE. Trimming stripped 4 bases from V and 4 bases from J, with 14 bases between. Here the CDR3 reads CASSPQQGPYGYTF. The DNA for the CDR3 is TGTGCCAGCAGCCCCCAACAGGGCCCCTATGGCTACACCTTC.

V gene TRBV2 combines with J gene TRBJ1-4; TRBD1 matches at 12 bases. The ends lost 8 bases at V and 10 bases at J; junction bases unmatched: 2. Germline V lookup: CDR1 SNHLY, CDR2 FYNNEI. The CDR3 extends over 12 amino acids. CDR3 nucleotide sequence: TGTGCCAGCGGGACAGGGGGCGGAAAACTGTTTTTT. As protein: CASGTGGGKLFF.

This clone came up a few times. The rearrangement uses TRBV6-1 and TRBJ1-5; D is unresolved. The CDR3 contains 13 residues. With 2 bases removed from V and 4 bases from J, the gap between germline ends came to 6 bases. Germline V gene sequence: CDR1 MNHNS, CDR2 SASEGT. The CDR3 sequence: CASSEMGNQPQHF. Here the CDR3 DNA reads TGTGCCAGCAGTGAAATGGGAAATCAGCCCCAGCATTTT.

The J gene is TRBJ2-7, the V gene TRBV30, with a tentative D call TRBD1 (6 bases). CDR3 length: 14 residues. With 2 bases removed from V and 2 bases from J, the gap between germline ends came to 13 bases. Germline V gene sequence: CDR1 GTSNPN, CDR2 SVGIG (reference sequence). The DNA of the CDR3 is TGTGCCTGGAGTTTCGGGACACTTGCCTACGAGCAGTACTTC. Its protein is CAWSFGTLAYEQYF.

This sequence joins TRBV5-6 and TRBJ1-1, with 7 positions matching TRBD1. The CDR3 contains 19 residues. The germline V gene has CDR1 SGHDT and CDR2 YYEEEE. Losses at the gene ends were 0 bases for V and 4 bases for J; bases not matched to a gene: 18. CDR3: CASSLAMEGAFNRGTEAFF. The CDR3 DNA follows: TGTGCCAGCAGCTTGGCCATGGAGGGGGCTTTTAATCGTGGCACTGAAGCTTTCTTT. Full variable domain (remainder filled in from reference TRBV5-6 and TRBJ1-1): DAGVTQSPTHLIKTRGQQVTLRCSPKSGHDTVSWYQQALGQGPQFIFQYYEEEERQRGNFPDRFSGHQFPNYSSELNVNALLLGDSALYLCASSLAMEGAFNRGTEAFFGQGTRLTVV.

J is TRBJ1-4 and V is TRBV19, with D possibly TRBD1 on 5 matching bases. Trimming pared 1 base from V and 5 bases from J, leaving 14 bases between. Looked up from germline, CDR1 is LNHDA and CDR2 is SQIVND (reference sequence). The CDR3 contains 16 residues. The CDR3 spells CASSIGTQGGNEKLFF. The DNA for the CDR3 is TGTGCCAGTAGTATAGGTACCCAGGGCGGCAATGAAAAACTGTTTTTT.

V and J are TRBV30 and TRBJ2-3; unclear D gene. Germline V CDR1 and CDR2: GTSNPN, SVGIG (reference sequence). With 0 bases removed from V and 3 bases from J, the gap between germline ends came to 7 bases. This CDR3 has 13 amino acids. CDR3 amino acids: CAWSVRVTDTQYF. In DNA form, the CDR3 reads TGTGCCTGGAGTGTTCGGGTTACAGATACGCAGTATTTT.

V gene TRBV5-4 combines with J gene TRBJ2-1, with 7 bases lining up with TRBD1. The CDR3 sequence is 14 residues long. After removal of 0 bases from V and 7 bases from J, the junction contained 4 bases not matched to a gene. The V gene's germline CDR1 is SGHNT and CDR2 YYREEE (reference sequence). The CDR3 spells CASSLAGTDNEQFF. In DNA, the CDR3 is TGTGCCAGCAGCTTGGCAGGGACAGATAATGAGCAGTTCTTC.

This rearrangement joins TRBV10-1 to TRBJ1-4; maybe TRBD1 (5 bases). Deletions cut 4 bases from V and 8 bases from J, with 14 bases between. The CDR3 consists of 14 residues. CDR1 is WNHNN and CDR2 is SYGVQD in the germline V gene (reference sequence). This chain's CDR3 is CASSVARRGEKLFF. The CDR3 DNA sequence: TGCGCCAGCAGTGTGGCCCGCCGGGGGGAAAAACTGTTTTTT.

V and J are TRBV6-6 and TRBJ2-6, with a weak D call TRBD1 (6 bases). The germline gives CDR1 MNHNY, CDR2 SVGAGI (reference sequence). The CDR3 spans 15 residues. V lost 7 bases and J 5 bases, leaving 15 bases between the germline ends. The CDR3 loop is CASISDSPWANVLTF. In DNA form, the CDR3 reads TGTGCCAGCATCTCGGACAGCCCTTGGGCCAACGTCCTGACTTTC.

This clone was detected only a few times. V gene TRBV5-5 combines with J gene TRBJ1-1; no firm D call. The CDR3 consists of 11 residues. CDR1 is SGHKS, CDR2 YYEKEE, per germline (reference sequence). With 1 base removed from V and 6 bases from J, the gap between germline ends came to 4 bases. CDR3 in DNA: TGTGCCAGCAGCTTGCTGGCTGAAGCTTTCTTT. It encodes CASSLLAEAFF.

There are a few counts of this clone. The genes are TRBV4-1 and TRBJ1-1; 11 nucleotides agree with TRBD1. With V trimmed by 3 bases and J by 8 bases, 8 bases remained unmatched. This CDR3 is 15 amino acids long. Germline assignment: CDR1 MGHRA and CDR2 YSYEKL. The CDR3 reads CASSQGGQGGSEAFF. DNA for the CDR3: TGCGCCAGCAGCCAGGGGGGACAGGGGGGGTCAGAAGCTTTCTTT.

The chain links TRBV24-1 to TRBJ2-3; 10 nucleotides agree with TRBD2. CDR3 length: 17 amino acids. Per the germline V gene, CDR1 is KGHDR and CDR2 is SFDVKD. J was trimmed by 2 bases and V by 3 bases; bases with no gene match: 7. CDR3 loop: CATSDGGLATLTDTQYF. The DNA of the CDR3 is TGTGCCACCAGTGATGGGGGACTAGCGACACTCACAGATACGCAGTATTTT.

The chain employs TRBV6-5 and TRBJ1-3; no clear D gene. The length of the CDR3 is 15 residues. The V end was cut by 7 bases, the J end by 3 bases, with 16 bases between. In germline, CDR1 is MNHEY, CDR2 SVGAGI. CDR3 region: CASIPGPGRGNTIYF. CDR3 nucleotides: TGTGCCAGCATTCCAGGCCCCGGACGTGGAAACACCATATATTTT.